The 12 T cell receptor beta chains reported below all come from one sample, sequenced in a study of blood T cell repertoires in COVID-19. Method: immunoSEQ multiplex PCR; TCRdb's copy keeps in-frame clones and lacks some. The table has around 480,000 clones, approximately 89% seen once. The sample comprised peripheral blood. These receptors were obtained from a woman between 50 and 59 years old with COVID-19, enrolled during active disease.

The chain recombines TRBV10-3 with TRBJ2-3; D possibly corresponds to TRBD1 (6 bases). V lost 7 bases and J lost 0, with 11 bases in between. Per the germline V gene, CDR1 is ENHRY and CDR2 is SYGVKD. The length of the CDR3 is 14 residues. CDR3 nucleotides: TGTGCCATCACAAACAGGGAAAGCACAGATACGCAGTATTTT. Translating it yields CAITNRESTDTQYF.

The chain carries TRBV7-8 and TRBJ2-3; 8 nucleotides match TRBD2. CDR1 SGHVS and CDR2 FQNEAQ come from the germline V gene. The CDR3 length is 16 residues. With V trimmed by 2 bases and J by 2 bases, 6 bases remained unmatched. CDR3 amino acids: CASSLLAGLITDTQYF. The CDR3 bases are TGTGCCAGCAGCTTACTAGCGGGCCTCATCACAGATACGCAGTATTTT.

This clone was counted a few times. V usage is TRBV6-4 and J usage is TRBJ1-1; D is unresolved. Germline V gives CDR1 MRHNA, CDR2 SNTAGT. V was clipped by 6 bases and J by 0 bases, with 8 bases between them. CDR3 size: 13 residues. As DNA, the CDR3 is TGTGCCAGCAGCACGACACTGAACACTGAAGCTTTCTTT. It encodes CASSTTLNTEAFF.

The chain is built from TRBV19 and TRBJ1-1; D might be TRBD1 (5 bases). Per the germline V gene, CDR1 is LNHDA and CDR2 is SQIVND (reference sequence). CDR3 length equals 16 residues. Trimming took off 3 bases at V and 1 base at J, with 15 bases between the two ends. CDR3 in amino acids: CASSMGRTERNTEAFF. DNA of the CDR3: TGTGCCAGTAGTATGGGGCGGACCGAGCGGAACACTGAAGCTTTCTTT.

V gene TRBV11-2 combines with J gene TRBJ2-1; 12 bases align to TRBD2. Trimming removed 1 base from V and 10 bases from J; junction bases left unmatched: 5. Germline lookup yields CDR1 SGHAT and CDR2 FQNNGV. This CDR3 contains 15 residues. The CDR3 is CASSLAGTSGWEQFF. The CDR3 bases are TGTGCCAGCAGCTTAGCCGGGACTAGCGGGTGGGAGCAGTTCTTC.

This clone has only one observation. The chain combines TRBV28 with TRBJ2-7; maybe TRBD2 (6 bases). Trimming took off 5 bases at V and 3 bases at J, with 17 bases between the two ends. The CDR3 runs 15 residues. Germline CDR1 and CDR2: MDHEN and SYDVKM. CDR3 bases: TGTGCCAGCAGTCCCATTGGGGCCGGGAGCTACGAGCAGTACTTC. It codes for CASSPIGAGSYEQYF.

This chain uses TRBV6-6 with TRBJ2-7; TRBD1 agrees at 8 bases. There are 15 residues in the CDR3. With V trimmed by 4 bases and J by 2 bases, 7 bases remained unmatched. Germline values: CDR1 MNHNY, CDR2 SVGAGI (reference sequence). The DNA of the CDR3 is TGTGCCAGCAGTTTGCCCGGGACAGGCCCCTACGAGCAGTACTTC. This gives the protein CASSLPGTGPYEQYF.

Concerning this clone: The sample carries other DNA sequences with the same CDR3. The chain recombines TRBV20-1 with TRBJ1-1; tentative D call: TRBD1 (5 bases). CDR1 and CDR2 (germline): DFQATT, SNEGSKA (reference sequence). CDR3 length: 11 amino acids. Trimming left V 3 bases short and J 4 bases short, with 6 bases between. CDR3 sequence (DNA): TGCAGTGCTAGGGGGGGCACTGAAGCTTTCTTT. Translated, it gives CSARGGTEAFF.

This clone was recorded once. CDR3 sequence: CASSSPPGGAHNEQFF. CDR3 nucleotide sequence: TGTGCCAGCAGCTCCCCCCCGGGGGGCGCCCACAATGAGCAGTTCTTC. The chain carries TRBV9 and TRBJ2-1; the D gene is possibly TRBD2 (7 bases). This CDR3 has 16 amino acids. Germline-derived CDR1 and CDR2 are SGDLS and YYNGEE. The V end lost 4 bases, the J end lost 5 bases, and 19 bases lay between the germline ends.

This clone was observed once. The chain recombines TRBV6-5 with TRBJ2-1, with 9 nucleotides matching TRBD1. The CDR3 length is 15 residues. Germline CDR1 is MNHEY and CDR2 is SVGAGI. J lost 8 bases, V lost 8 bases, and 13 bases had no gene match. The DNA for the CDR3 is TGTGCCAGCTCTCTCTCCGGGACAGGGATAGATGAGCAGTTCTTC. Translating it yields CASSLSGTGIDEQFF.

V usage is TRBV7-2 and J usage is TRBJ1-1; TRBD1 agrees at 9 bases. The V segment lost 3 bases and the J segment 7 bases; nucleotides outside the gene matches: 3. Germline CDR1 and CDR2: SGHTA and FQGNSA. The CDR3 contains 13 residues. CDR3 protein: CASSLDRGNEAFF. As DNA, the CDR3 is TGTGCCAGCAGCTTGGACAGGGGTAATGAAGCTTTCTTT.

About this clone: This sample includes further DNA sequences coding for the same CDR3. The chain employs TRBV19 and TRBJ1-1; 7 positions match TRBD1. Germline V gene data show CDR1 as LNHDA and CDR2 as SQIVND (reference sequence). The CDR3 spans 13 residues. With 4 bases clipped from V and 3 bases from J, the junction kept 2 bases outside the gene matches. The CDR3 sequence: CASSTTGDTEAFF. For the CDR3, the DNA is TGTGCCAGTAGTACCACAGGGGACACTGAAGCTTTCTTT.